The rows below give T cell receptor beta chains drawn from one sample of a study of control samples from healthy donors and cancer patients. Clones were sequenced by immunoSEQ multiplex PCR, and TCRdb holds only the in-frame ones, with some missing. The table has fewer than 200,000 clones, almost 90% seen once. The sample comprised blood. The receptor set was obtained from a woman aged 50 to 60 in good health. The CDR3 runs from the conserved cysteine through the conserved F or W. The order of the fields is clone size, J gene, V gene, D gene, CDR3 length, CDR3 protein, CDR3 DNA. A D gene is named only where the DNA matches it firmly. Only some rows state a clone size, as once, few, many or a class for expanded clones.

>NA|TRBJ2-7|TRBV27|NA|14
CASSGRLGSYEQYF
TGTGCCAGCAGTGGACGACTGGGTTCCTACGAGCAGTACTTC
>NA|TRBJ2-1|TRBV7-9|NA|16
CASSLLSAEQGNEQFF
TGTGCCAGCAGCTTATTAAGCGCCGAACAGGGTAATGAGCAGTTCTTC
>NA|TRBJ2-7|TRBV9|NA|13
CASSGGGPYEQYF
TGTGCCAGCAGCGGAGGGGGACCCTACGAGCAGTACTTC
>NA|TRBJ1-2|TRBV5-1|NA|15
CASSLGQLGNYGYTF
TGCGCCAGCAGCTTGGGGCAGCTCGGTAACTATGGCTACACCTTC
>NA|TRBJ2-6|TRBV6-6|TRBD2|16
CASNGRGVSGANVLTF
TGTGCCAGCAACGGGAGGGGAGTCTCTGGGGCCAACGTCCTGACTTTC
>NA|TRBJ1-2|TRBV4-1|NA|12
CASSTGMRGYTF
TGCGCCAGCAGCACAGGGATGCGTGGCTACACCTTC
>few|TRBJ1-6|TRBV7-9|NA|14
CASSSDPVGSPLHF
TGTGCCAGCAGCTCAGACCCGGTAGGGTCACCCCTCCACTTT
>NA|TRBJ1-1|TRBV2|NA|13
CASRKEQNTEAFF
TGTGCCAGCCGGAAGGAACAGAACACTGAAGCTTTCTTT
>NA|TRBJ2-3|TRBV7-2|NA|13
CASSPPSTDTQYF
TGTGCCAGCAGCCCCCCTAGCACAGATACGCAGTATTTT
>NA|TRBJ2-7|TRBV27|NA|13
CASSLTTPYEQYF
TGTGCCAGCAGTTTGACAACTCCCTACGAGCAGTACTTC
>NA|TRBJ1-3|TRBV5-6|NA|13
CASSLAGGNTIYF
TGTGCCAGCAGCTTGGCGGGGGGAAACACCATATATTTT
>NA|TRBJ2-6|TRBV19|NA|16
CASSMFQGSGANVLTF
TGTGCCAGTAGTATGTTCCAGGGGTCTGGGGCCAACGTCCTGACTTTC
>once|TRBJ1-4|TRBV5-4|TRBD1|14
CASSSGQANEKLFF
TGTGCCAGCAGTTCGGGACAGGCTAATGAAAAACTGTTTTTT
>NA|TRBJ2-1|TRBV7-2|NA|12
CASSSRTGLQFF
TGTGCCAGCAGCTCACGGACGGGATTGCAGTTCTTC
>few|TRBJ1-5|TRBV18|NA|14
CASSPGTTDQPQHF
TGTGCCAGCTCACCAGGGACAACAGATCAGCCCCAGCATTTT
>NA|TRBJ2-7|TRBV6-5|NA|14
CASSLGAGSYEQYF
TGTGCCAGCAGCCTCGGAGCGGGCAGCTACGAGCAGTACTTC
>NA|TRBJ1-1|TRBV28|NA|14
CASPEGGANTEAFF
TGTGCCAGCCCCGAGGGGGGGGCGAACACTGAAGCTTTCTTT